This T cell receptor (beta chain) was captured in a study of blood T cell repertoires in COVID-19 (dated by TCRdb to 2019 to 2021). In the study overall: Samples from collaborators originated in the United States, Italy and Spain and spanned both the acute and convalescent phases of COVID-19. The prospective study material was composed of cDNA or gDNA derived from T cells, B-cell-depleted T cells, or PBMCs. Deeply sampled blood TCRbeta repertoires from subjects exposed to, actively infected with, or recovered from COVID-19 were included in the dataset. The repertoires were released in a freely available public database meant as a resource for research on the immune response to SARS-CoV-2. Samples were obtained from the ongoing ImmuneRACE study (first 160 participants) and from 1,254 subjects provided by 6 global collaborators. The sample metadata nearly always contained a de-identified subject ID, COVID-19 status, age in years and sex. HLA class I and class II types, where available, came from metadata supplied by the sample provider rather than from assay-based typing. General study outcomes and caveats: Clinical and demographic metadata were provided uncurated, with the amount varying by source and participant.

TCRbeta CDR3 regions were amplified from genomic DNA using the immunoSEQ Assay, a bias-controlled multiplex PCR. For the original study's pipeline: The number of nucleated cells in each sample was estimated by amplification of reference gene primers within the assay. To quantify the absolute abundance of each unique TCRbeta CDR3 rearrangement, sequence reads were collapsed and filtered. Productive Simpson clonality was computed per sample as the square root of Simpson's diversity index over productive rearrangements. In TCRdb, the immuneACCESS table is reduced to in-frame sequences with V and J assigned. These tables do not hold every clone; where another copy was compared, an unresolved V gene accounts for under half, and the others remain unexplained. V and J calls and clone size come straight from that table; D and trimming were deduced from the DNA. This sample holds fewer than 250,000 clones; about 85% were observed only once. Clones ranked in the top ten supply around 0.93% of the sample.

Comment on this clone: It lacks a known antigen. The sample holds no much larger clone one base away, and base qualities are not on file.

In Seattle, one collaborating source enrolled patients while the infection was active and tracked those patients longitudinally over the course of disease. Whole blood was collected in K2EDTA tubes by collaborating institutions according to the institutions' own protocols. For TCRbeta analysis, collaborator samples were shipped as frozen whole blood, as isolated PBMCs, or as DNA extracted from either sample type. The TCR sequence derives from a man in his fifties or sixties with COVID-19, enrolled during active disease. Specimen: peripheral blood.

The CDR3 sequence is CASSLFTSGTVTQYF. In nucleotides, the sequence is TGTGCCAGCAGTTTATTTACTAGCGGGACGGTTACGCAGTATTTT. The V gene is TRBV28 and the J gene is TRBJ2-3; 10 of the junction bases match TRBD2. The germline V and J ends show losses of 1 base and 8 bases respectively, and no gene match explains 6 bases of the junction. CDR1 MDHEN and CDR2 SYDVKM were looked up in the germline V gene. From the cysteine through the phenylalanine, the CDR3 covers 15 amino acids. CDR3 DNA is the only sequence kept; it has 45 bases, read in frame from the first base.